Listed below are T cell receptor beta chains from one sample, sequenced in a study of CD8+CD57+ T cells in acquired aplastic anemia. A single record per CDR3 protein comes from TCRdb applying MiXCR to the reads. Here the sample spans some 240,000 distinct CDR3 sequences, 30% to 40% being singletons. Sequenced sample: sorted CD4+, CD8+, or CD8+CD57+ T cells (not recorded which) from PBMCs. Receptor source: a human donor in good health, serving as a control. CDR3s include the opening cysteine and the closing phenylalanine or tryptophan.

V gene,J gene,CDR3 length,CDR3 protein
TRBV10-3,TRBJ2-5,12,CASAPSRETQYF
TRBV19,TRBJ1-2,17,CASSTDRTSTVDYGYTF
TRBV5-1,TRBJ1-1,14,CASSREAGNTEAFF
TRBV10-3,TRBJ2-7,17,CAISGRTRQGAAYEQYF
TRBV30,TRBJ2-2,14,CAWGGTGGTGGLFF
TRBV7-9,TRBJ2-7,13,CASSLGRDYEQYF
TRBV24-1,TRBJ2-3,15,CATSDTQGWADTQYF
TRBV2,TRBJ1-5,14,CASSDGRGGQPQHF
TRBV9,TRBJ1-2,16,CASSVVTGRTNYGYTF
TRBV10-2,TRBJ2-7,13,CASSRSSGYEQYF
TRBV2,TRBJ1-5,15,CASRGTDNSNQPQHF
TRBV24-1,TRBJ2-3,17,CATSDTLGTGGTDTQYF
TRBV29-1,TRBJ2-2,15,CSVVFSGRGTGELFF
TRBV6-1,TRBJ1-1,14,CATIDSWVNTEAFF
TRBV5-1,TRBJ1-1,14,CASSLLTENTEAFF
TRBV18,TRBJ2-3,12,CASSPAGDTQYF
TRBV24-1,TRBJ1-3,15,CATSDWTGGRYTIYF
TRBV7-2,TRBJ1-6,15,CASSPLGPNNSPLHF
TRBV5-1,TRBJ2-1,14,CASSLGTGDFEQFF
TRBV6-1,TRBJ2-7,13,CASSETLAVEQYF
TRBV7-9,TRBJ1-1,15,CASSSSDRPNTEAFF